A selection of T cell receptor beta chains follows, all from one sample in a study of cytomegalovirus exposure and HLA in healthy donors. Method: immunoSEQ multiplex PCR; TCRdb's copy keeps in-frame clones and lacks some. In the table there are about 97,000 clones, over 60% of which are singletons. The sequencing sample was made of PBMCs. These receptor sequences come from a male donor in good health and CMV-seropositive. CDR3s include the opening cysteine and the closing phenylalanine or tryptophan. The D gene is left open where the match is weak. Clone size is stated in some rows and not others, as once, few, many or a class when expanded.

j_call	v_call	d_call	clone_size	cdr3_length	cdr3_aa	cdr3_nt
TRBJ1-3	TRBV6-5	.	.	16	CASSYDGQFAGNTIYF	TGTGCCAGCAGTTACGACGGACAGTTCGCTGGAAACACCATATATTTT
TRBJ1-5	TRBV19	.	.	16	CASRGRGGNSNQPQHF	TGTGCCAGTAGAGGGAGGGGAGGGAATAGCAATCAGCCCCAGCATTTT
TRBJ1-2	TRBV5-8	.	few	15	CASSLEWQTNYGYTF	TGTGCCAGCAGCTTGGAGTGGCAGACTAACTATGGCTACACCTTC
TRBJ2-2	TRBV5-1	TRBD1	.	14	CASSQGAETGELFF	TGCGCCAGCAGCCAGGGGGCAGAAACCGGGGAGCTGTTTTTT
TRBJ1-1	TRBV5-4	TRBD1	.	14	CASSRTGVNTEAFF	TGTGCCAGCAGCCGGACAGGCGTGAACACTGAAGCTTTCTTT
TRBJ2-7	TRBV7-8	TRBD2	.	16	CASSPLTSGGYYEQYF	TGTGCCAGCAGCCCGCTCACTAGCGGGGGATACTACGAGCAGTACTTC
TRBJ2-7	TRBV11-3	.	.	12	CASSLDSSEQYF	TGTGCCAGCAGCTTAGATAGTAGCGAGCAGTACTTC
TRBJ1-1	TRBV18	.	.	16	CASSPTSGQRNTEAFF	TGTGCCAGCTCACCTACCTCCGGACAGCGGAACACTGAAGCTTTCTTT
TRBJ2-6	TRBV10-3	.	once	14	CATRAISGANVLTF	TGTGCCACCAGGGCCATCTCTGGGGCCAACGTCCTGACTTTC
TRBJ1-1	TRBV4-2	.	.	14	CASSQLTAYTEAFF	TGTGCCAGCAGCCAGCTTACAGCCTACACTGAAGCTTTCTTT
TRBJ2-7	TRBV30	.	.	14	CAWSEQGPVYEQYF	TGTGCCTGGAGTGAGCAGGGCCCAGTCTACGAGCAGTACTTC
TRBJ1-2	TRBV5-6	TRBD1	.	15	CASSLGDRANYGYTF	TGTGCCAGCAGCTTGGGGGACAGAGCTAACTATGGCTACACCTTC
TRBJ2-5	TRBV18	.	.	13	CASSPRQGETQYF	TGTGCCAGCTCACCACGGCAGGGAGAGACCCAGTACTTC
TRBJ2-6	TRBV2	TRBD2	.	18	CASSELAGDLSGANVLTF	TGTGCCAGCAGTGAATTGGCGGGGGACCTCTCTGGGGCCAACGTCCTGACTTTC
TRBJ1-5	TRBV5-5	.	.	14	CASSWGLINQPQHF	TGTGCCAGCAGCTGGGGGCTAATCAATCAGCCCCAGCATTTT
TRBJ1-1	TRBV2	.	.	13	CASSESRGTEAFF	TGTGCCAGCAGTGAAAGCAGGGGCACTGAAGCTTTCTTT
TRBJ1-3	TRBV6-1	.	.	19	CASSEKWVVVGSSGNTIYF	TGTGCCAGCAGTGAAAAGTGGGTGGTGGTCGGGAGCTCTGGAAACACCATATATTTT
TRBJ1-6	TRBV10-3	TRBD1	.	14	CAISGQGNNSPLHF	TGTGCCATCAGTGGACAGGGCAACAATTCACCCCTCCACTTT
TRBJ1-2	TRBV29-1	.	.	13	CSVEDWQGGDYTF	TGCAGCGTTGAAGATTGGCAGGGCGGGGACTACACCTTC
TRBJ1-4	TRBV9	.	.	16	CASSASYRATNEKLFF	TGTGCCAGCAGCGCTTCCTACAGGGCCACTAATGAAAAACTGTTTTTT
TRBJ2-7	TRBV6-1	.	.	12	CASSERGLEQYF	TGTGCCAGCAGTGAAAGGGGACTCGAGCAGTACTTC
TRBJ1-4	TRBV29-1	.	.	13	CSVDGPGNEKLFF	TGCAGCGTTGATGGGCCTGGGAATGAAAAACTGTTTTTT
TRBJ2-2	TRBV27	.	.	14	CASSLLFSSGELFF	TGTGCCAGCAGTTTACTTTTTAGTTCCGGGGAGCTGTTTTTT
TRBJ1-1	TRBV28	.	.	10	CANPRTEAFF	TGTGCCAACCCTAGGACTGAAGCTTTCTTT
TRBJ1-1	TRBV9	.	.	15	CASSVEGREGTEAFF	TGTGCCAGCAGCGTAGAAGGCAGGGAAGGCACTGAAGCTTTCTTT
TRBJ2-3	TRBV5-4	.	.	12	CASSSRGYTQYF	TGTGCCAGCAGCTCACGGGGTTATACGCAGTATTTT
TRBJ1-1	TRBV19	TRBD1	.	16	CASSMAVGQGAFEAFF	TGTGCCAGTAGTATGGCGGTAGGGCAGGGGGCCTTTGAAGCTTTCTTT
TRBJ2-1	TRBV6-5	.	.	15	CASSSLRGTYNEQFF	TGTGCCAGCAGTTCCCTGAGGGGGACCTACAATGAGCAGTTCTTC
TRBJ1-1	TRBV6-6	.	.	14	CASSYLGLHTEAFF	TGTGCCAGCAGTTACCTAGGACTGCACACTGAAGCTTTCTTT
TRBJ2-2	TRBV5-1	.	.	15	CASSSGDRTTGELFF	TGCGCCAGCAGCTCCGGTGACAGGACCACCGGGGAGCTGTTTTTT
TRBJ1-5	TRBV9	.	.	13	CASSVSPRQPQHF	TGTGCCAGCAGCGTATCCCCTCGGCAGCCCCAGCATTTT
TRBJ2-7	TRBV7-8	.	.	15	CASSPYGTTDKQQYF	TGTGCCAGCAGCCCCTATGGGACAACGGATAAGCAGCAGTACTTC
TRBJ2-7	TRBV2	TRBD1	.	18	CASSEDDNWDREAYEQYF	TGTGCCAGCAGTGAGGATGATAACTGGGACAGGGAAGCTTACGAGCAGTACTTC
TRBJ2-1	TRBV4-1	TRBD2	once	20	CASSQGVLAGGPSSYNEQFF	TGCGCCAGCAGCCAAGGAGTTCTAGCGGGGGGCCCGAGCTCCTACAATGAGCAGTTCTTC
TRBJ1-6	TRBV9	TRBD1	.	20	CASSGRAIDRVGGYNSPLHF	TGTGCCAGCAGCGGTAGGGCTATTGACAGGGTTGGAGGCTATAATTCACCCCTCCACTTT